Following are 29 T cell receptor beta chains from one sample sequenced in a study of vaccination effects on CD4 cells after COVID-19 (dated by TCRdb to the early 2020s). These receptors are not linked to any known antigen. The ViraFEST assay stimulated PBMC with viral peptide pools and then used TCR sequencing to identify antigen-specific CD4+ T cell clonotypes by expansion. After around eleven days of culture, CD4+ T cells were isolated with the EasySep CD4+ T cell isolation kit. Each participant got two doses of an mRNA SARS-CoV-2 vaccine, either BNT162b2 or mRNA-1273. Receptor libraries were prepared by the immunoSEQ multiplex PCR assay. Sourced from immuneACCESS, this table was stored by TCRdb with only in-frame sequences that have V and J called. A share of the clones is absent; for the studies checked, an unresolved V gene accounts for under half, and the remainder has no known explanation. The table for this sample lists about 24,000 clones; roughly 76% of them were counted only once. The biggest ten clones account for around 5.3% of the sample.

The sample was CD4+ T cells from PBMCs cultured with SARS-CoV-2 spike peptides, taken after COVID-19 vaccination. The cell subset or site label corresponds to: SARS-CoV-2 spike overlapping peptide pool stimulation. Receptors were obtained from a human donor who received a COVID-19 vaccine. Some clones in this sample may be carry-over from other donors' samples.

This clone was seen once. V and J are TRBV2 and TRBJ2-7; D possibly corresponds to TRBD1 (6 bases). Germline CDR1 reads SNHLY; CDR2 reads FYNNEI. Trimming stripped 1 base from V and 4 bases from J, with 14 bases between. The CDR3 has 15 amino acids. This chain's CDR3 is CASSEGLGAGYEQYV. As DNA, the CDR3 is TGTGCCAGCAGTGAAGGATTGGGGGCCGGTTACGAGCAGTACGTC.

This chain uses TRBV5-1 with TRBJ2-2, with a possible D match to TRBD2 (5 bases). Germline assignment: CDR1 SGHRS and CDR2 YFSETQ. V gave up 5 bases and J gave up 0 bases, with 8 bases separating them. This CDR3 contains 14 residues. CDR3 sequence: CASSWGANTGELFF. DNA of the CDR3: TGCGCCAGCAGTTGGGGAGCGAACACCGGGGAGCTGTTTTTT.

V is TRBV6-2 or TRBV6-3 and J is TRBJ2-1; 12 bases map to TRBD1. V trimming: 5 bases; J trimming: 8 bases; junction bases outside the gene matches: 4. Germline CDR1 reads MNHEY; CDR2 reads SVGEGT. The length of the CDR3 is 14 residues. The CDR3 reads CASSPGQGAYEQFF. As DNA, the CDR3 is TGTGCCAGCAGTCCGGGACAGGGGGCTTATGAGCAGTTCTTC.

The rearrangement links TRBV18 to TRBJ2-3, with D unclear. The CDR3 has 13 residues. The V and J ends lost 3 bases and 5 bases respectively, with 9 bases between them. Germline V gene sequence: CDR1 KGHSH, CDR2 LQKENI. The DNA for the CDR3 is TGTGCCAGCTCACCCCAGGCTGAAGATACGCAGTATTTT. Its protein product is CASSPQAEDTQYF.

The V call is TRBV7-9, the J call TRBJ1-2, with D possibly matching TRBD1 (5 bases). The V and J ends lost 3 bases and 8 bases respectively, with 19 bases between them. The germline gives CDR1 SEHNR, CDR2 FQNEAQ (reference sequence). CDR3 size: 15 residues. In DNA, the CDR3 is TGTGCCAGCAGCTTCGAGGTGCCGGGGCCGGGAGGCTACACCTTC. Translation gives CASSFEVPGPGGYTF.

The rearrangement links TRBV6-6 to TRBJ2-7; TRBD1 matches 7 bases. The CDR3 totals 14 residues. The V gene's germline CDR1 is MNHNY and CDR2 SVGAGI (reference sequence). Trimming cost V 0 bases and J 4 bases; bases outside gene matches: 3. The chain's CDR3 is CASSYSAGGYEQYV. CDR3 nucleotides: TGTGCCAGCAGTTACTCGGCAGGGGGATACGAGCAGTACGTC.

About this clone: Other DNA variants within this sample encode the same CDR3. This sequence joins TRBV19 and TRBJ1-1; a weak D match, TRBD1 (5 bases). Germline CDR1 is LNHDA and CDR2 is SQIVND (reference sequence). The V end was cut by 1 base, the J end by 4 bases, with 7 bases between. The CDR3 is 13 amino acids. The CDR3 DNA reads TGTGCCAGTAGTATAGGGAGGGGCACTGAAGCTTTCTTT. Its translation: CASSIGRGTEAFF.

CDR3 sequence reads: CASSQGLFGPRTNNNQPQHF. In nucleotides, the CDR3 is TGTGCCAGCAGCCAAGGCCTTTTTGGACCGAGGACAAACAATAATCAGCCCCAGCATTTT. The chain joins TRBV3-1 (or the pseudogene TRBV3-2) to TRBJ1-5; D possibly corresponds to TRBD1 (5 bases). The CDR3 is 20 residues long. CDR1 is LGHDT, CDR2 YNNKEL, per germline (reference sequence). Trimming left V 1 base short and J 4 bases short, with 26 bases between.

The J gene is TRBJ2-1, the V gene TRBV19, with D possibly matching TRBD2 (6 bases). The CDR3 contains 15 residues. CDR1 and CDR2 (germline): LNHDA, SQIVND (reference sequence). The V and J ends lost 5 bases and 0 bases respectively, with 11 bases between them. Here the CDR3 reads CASSVWGDSYNEQFF. For the CDR3, the DNA is TGTGCCAGTAGTGTATGGGGGGACTCCTACAATGAGCAGTTCTTC.

V usage is TRBV5-3 and J usage is TRBJ1-1; the D is unclear. TRBV5-3 is flagged as an ORF with uncertain function. V was shortened by 4 bases and J by 0 bases, with 13 bases between the two germline ends. This CDR3 has 15 amino acids. CDR3 bases: TGTGCCAGAAGCGCTAAAAGATTCATGAACACTGAAGCTTTCTTT. This sequence encodes CARSAKRFMNTEAFF.

J is TRBJ1-5 and V is TRBV5-1; D uncertain. Germline CDR1 SGHRS, CDR2 YFSETQ. CDR3 size: 14 residues. V lost 2 bases, J lost 0 bases, and 6 bases lay in between. CDR3 nucleotide sequence: TGCGCCAGCAGCTTCGACGGTAGCAATCAGCCCCAGCATTTT. Translating it yields CASSFDGSNQPQHF.

Notes on this clone: The junction and the germline gene differ at one end; a read error may be behind it. This CDR3 is CASSSNLYTSEKLFF. The CDR3 DNA follows: TGCGCCAGCAGTTCGAATTTGTACACTAGTGAAAAACTGTTTTTT. The chain recombines TRBV10-2 with TRBJ1-4; no definite D call. The germline gives CDR1 WSHSY, CDR2 SAAADI. The CDR3 is 15 residues long.

The V and J genes are TRBV28 and TRBJ2-7; TRBD1 might be the D (5 bases). The CDR3 has 14 residues. The germline V gene has CDR1 MDHEN and CDR2 SYDVKM. Trimming took 6 bases from V and 0 from J, leaving 12 bases between them. CDR3 region: CASSDSASSYEQYV. The CDR3 bases are TGTGCCAGCAGCGACAGTGCCAGCTCCTACGAGCAGTACGTC.

The chain joins TRBV10-3 to TRBJ2-1; D is possibly TRBD1 or TRBD2 (5 bases each). V lost 0 bases and J 9 bases, leaving 9 bases between the germline ends. The CDR3 extends over 13 amino acids. Germline V lookup: CDR1 ENHRY, CDR2 SYGVKD. The CDR3 loop is CAISESPGSEQFF. DNA for the CDR3: TGTGCCATCAGTGAGTCCCCAGGGAGTGAGCAGTTCTTC.

This clone has just one count. The CDR3 bases are TGTGCCAGCAGTTACTCGAGGGTCAATCAGCCCCAGCATTTT. Protein product: CASSYSRVNQPQHF. V is TRBV6-5 and J is TRBJ1-5; D not resolved. CDR1 is MNHEY and CDR2 is SVGAGI in the germline V gene. This CDR3 is 14 amino acids long. Trimming removed 0 bases from V and 3 bases from J, with 6 bases in between.

The chain has TRBV12-3 or TRBV12-4 and TRBJ2-1; no reliable D call. The CDR3 runs 12 residues. Trimming left V 2 bases short and J 9 bases short, with 8 bases between. CDR3 amino acids: CASSLRSPEQFF. The CDR3 region has the DNA TGTGCCAGCAGTTTACGTAGTCCTGAGCAGTTCTTC.

The V and J genes are TRBV11-2 and TRBJ2-3, with D perhaps TRBD1 or TRBD2 (6 bases each). The V gene lost 4 bases and the J gene lost 4 bases, with 18 bases spanning the gap. The CDR3 totals 16 residues. Germline CDR1 SGHAT, CDR2 FQNNGV. CDR3 loop: CASSSSWGARSDTQYF. The CDR3 DNA sequence: TGTGCCAGCAGCTCCTCGTGGGGGGCGCGTTCAGATACGCAGTATTTT.

This chain joins TRBV6-5 and TRBJ1-3, with D perhaps matching TRBD1 (5 bases). The length of the CDR3 is 15 residues. V was cut by 5 bases and J by 10 bases, with 21 bases left in between. In germline, CDR1 is MNHEY, CDR2 SVGAGI. This chain's CDR3 is CASSLREGEVGTIYF. CDR3 coding DNA: TGTGCCAGCAGTCTCCGGGAAGGGGAGGTCGGGACCATATATTTT.

This chain joins TRBV20-1 and TRBJ1-1; unclear D gene. Trimming shortened V by 6 bases and J by 8 bases, and 10 bases separated the two germline ends. This CDR3 region has 10 residues. CDR1 DFQATT and CDR2 SNEGSKA come from the germline V gene (reference sequence). In DNA form, the CDR3 reads TGCAGTGCGACAAACCGCGAAGCTTTCTTT. Residues: CSATNREAFF.

The chain employs TRBV3-1 (or the pseudogene TRBV3-2) and TRBJ1-6; 7 bases agree with TRBD1. This CDR3 is 15 amino acids long. Trimming took 1 base from V and 13 from J; bases not matched to a gene: 10. Germline V lookup: CDR1 LGHDT, CDR2 YNNKEL (reference sequence). The DNA of the CDR3 is TGTGCCAGCAGCCAAGTGGGACAGAAGGCCTCTCCCCTCCACTTT. It codes for CASSQVGQKASPLHF.

The chain couples TRBV5-8 to TRBJ2-5, with 9 bases fitting TRBD2. The germline V gene encodes CDR1 SGHTS and CDR2 YDEGEE. The V and J ends lost 4 bases and 1 base, in that order; junction bases with no gene match: 5. The CDR3 length is 15 residues. DNA of the CDR3: TGTGCCAGCAGCCCGAGCGGGGGGATCCAAGAGACCCAGTACTTC. Amino acid sequence: CASSPSGGIQETQYF.

This clone has a single count. The CDR3 nucleotides are TGTGCCAGCAGGCCTGCCCGCGTGTGGGAGACCCAGTACTTC. Protein sequence: CASRPARVWETQYF. J is TRBJ2-5 and V is TRBV6-6; D not resolved. CDR1 and CDR2 from the germline V gene are MNHNY and SVGAGI (reference sequence). V lost 6 bases to trimming and J lost 5 bases, with 16 bases between them. CDR3 length equals 14 residues.

This clone is a singleton in its sample. The J gene is TRBJ2-3, the V gene TRBV5-1, with 7 bases that match TRBD1. V gave up 6 bases and J gave up 2 bases; unmatched junction bases: 6. CDR3 size: 14 residues. The germline V gene encodes CDR1 SGHRS and CDR2 YFSETQ. CDR3 nucleotides: TGCGCCAGCATCCCGGGACAGAACACAGATACGCAGTATTTT. Amino acids: CASIPGQNTDTQYF.

This clone was found once. The chain combines TRBV6-4 with TRBJ2-7; 9 nucleotides align to TRBD2. The CDR3 runs to 16 residues. Trimming removed 3 bases from V and 6 bases from J; junction bases left unmatched: 12. Looked up from germline, CDR1 is MRHNA and CDR2 is SNTAGT. The CDR3 DNA reads as TGTGCCAGCAGTGAGCCGACTAGCGGCGACCTCTTCGAGCAGTACGTC. Residues: CASSEPTSGDLFEQYV.

This chain uses TRBV5-1 with TRBJ2-2; D is possibly TRBD2 (6 bases). Germline V gene data show CDR1 as SGHRS and CDR2 as YFSETQ. The CDR3 has 14 amino acids. Trimming cost V 2 bases and J 3 bases, with 8 bases left between them. Here the CDR3 DNA reads TGCGCCAGCAGCTTCGGGACTTACACCGGGGAGCTGTTTTTT. Amino acids: CASSFGTYTGELFF.

V usage is TRBV7-3 and J usage is TRBJ2-2, with 7 bases fitting TRBD2. V dropped 5 bases and J dropped 0; count of bases not matched to a gene: 3. Germline values: CDR1 SGHTA, CDR2 FQGTGA. This CDR3 comprises 15 residues. The CDR3 sequence: CASSPGGTNTGELFF. CDR3 nucleotide sequence: TGTGCCAGCAGCCCGGGGGGAACGAACACCGGGGAGCTGTTTTTT.

This clone has only a few counts. The rearrangement joins TRBV19 to TRBJ1-5, with 7 bases lining up with TRBD1. The germline V gene encodes CDR1 LNHDA and CDR2 SQIVND (reference sequence). The CDR3 runs to 14 residues. J was trimmed by 0 bases and V by 10 bases; bases with no gene match: 6. Here the CDR3 reads CATRDSRSNQPQHF. CDR3 DNA sequence: TGTGCCACCCGGGACAGTCGTAGCAATCAGCCCCAGCATTTT.

The chain links TRBV19 to TRBJ2-7; D not certain. Trimming removed 2 bases at V and 6 bases at J, with 11 bases between. Per the germline V gene, CDR1 is LNHDA and CDR2 is SQIVND (reference sequence). CDR3 length: 13 residues. CDR3 nucleotide sequence: TGTGCCAGTAGTATAAACCCTCAGTTCGAGCAGTACTTC. Amino acid sequence: CASSINPQFEQYF.

Only a few counts were recorded for this clone. This rearrangement joins TRBV14 to TRBJ2-7; 13 nucleotides line up with TRBD2. The germline V gene has CDR1 SGHDN and CDR2 FVKESK. The CDR3 extends over 18 amino acids. The ends lost 1 base at V and 0 bases at J; junction bases unmatched: 6. The CDR3 protein is CASSQGRLAGGNSYEQYV. The CDR3 coding sequence is TGTGCCAGCAGCCAAGGAAGACTAGCGGGGGGCAACTCCTACGAGCAGTACGTC.